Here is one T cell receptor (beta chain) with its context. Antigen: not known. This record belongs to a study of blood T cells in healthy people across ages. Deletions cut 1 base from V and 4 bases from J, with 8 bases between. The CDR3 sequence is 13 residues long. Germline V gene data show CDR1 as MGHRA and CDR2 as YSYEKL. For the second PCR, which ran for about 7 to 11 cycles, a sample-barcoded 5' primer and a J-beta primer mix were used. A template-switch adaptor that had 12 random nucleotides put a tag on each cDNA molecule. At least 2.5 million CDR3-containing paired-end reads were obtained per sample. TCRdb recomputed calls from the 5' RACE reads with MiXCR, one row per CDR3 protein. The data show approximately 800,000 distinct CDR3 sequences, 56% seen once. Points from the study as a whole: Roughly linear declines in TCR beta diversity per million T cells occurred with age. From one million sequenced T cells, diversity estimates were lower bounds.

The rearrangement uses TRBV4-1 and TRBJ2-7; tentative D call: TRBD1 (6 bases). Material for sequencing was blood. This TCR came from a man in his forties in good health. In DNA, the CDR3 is TGCGCCAGCAGCCAAGGCGACAGGTACGAGCAGTACTTC. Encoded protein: CASSQGDRYEQYF.